A single sample is the source of the 30 T cell receptor beta chains below, sequenced in a study of Ad26.COV2.S vaccination and SARS-CoV-2 variants. Sequenced by immunoSEQ multiplex PCR; TCRdb stores in-frame clones only, minus some. There are about 320,000 clones in the sample; around 85% occur only once, and approximately 2.1% lies in the top ten. The treatment was: roughly 19 received Ad26.COV2.S at low or high dose, single or two shots; roughly 5 received placebo; per-sample allocation not given. Vaccine and placebo recipients were sampled on day 63 after the first injection. This material consisted of peripheral blood, taken in a trial of Ad26.COV2.S vaccine versus placebo. All receptors come from a person between 18 and 65 years old who received the Ad26.COV2.S COVID-19 vaccine or a placebo.

This clone has ten or more counts. The V gene is TRBV29-1, the J gene TRBJ2-2; D remains unclear. This CDR3 has 12 residues. The germline CDR1 and CDR2 sequences are SQVTM and ANQGSEA. V was cut by 6 bases and J by 4 bases, with 9 bases left in between. The DNA of the CDR3 is TGCAGCGTCAAAGATGGCACCGGGGAGCTGTTTTTT. Amino acid sequence: CSVKDGTGELFF.

This chain uses TRBV30 with TRBJ1-5; a possible D gene is TRBD1 (5 bases). This CDR3 has 13 amino acids. Germline assignment: CDR1 GTSNPN and CDR2 SVGIG (reference sequence). V lost 3 bases to trimming and J lost 1 base, with 7 bases between them. The CDR3 sequence: CAWRGQSNQPQHF. The CDR3 DNA reads as TGTGCCTGGAGGGGGCAGAGCAATCAGCCCCAGCATTTT. The entire variable domain, with the rest obtained from reference TRBV30 and TRBJ1-5, is as follows: SQTIHQWPATLVQPVGSPLSLECTVEGTSNPNLYWYRQAAGRGLQLLFYSVGIGQISSEVPQNLSASRPQDRQFILSSKKLLLSDSGFYLCAWRGQSNQPQHFGDGTRLSIL.

The chain couples TRBV10-2 to TRBJ1-4, with D unresolved. The CDR3 has 15 residues. Germline V gene lookup returns CDR1 WSHSY and CDR2 SAAADI. V lost 3 bases and J lost 8, with 16 bases in between. The CDR3 DNA reads as TGCGCCAGCAGTGATACGGCGGCCATAGGGGAAAAACTGTTTTTT. Protein sequence: CASSDTAAIGEKLFF.

This chain links TRBV7-8 with TRBJ1-5; D perhaps matches TRBD1 (6 bases). Germline V gene data show CDR1 as SGHVS and CDR2 as FQNEAQ. The length of the CDR3 is 18 residues. Trimming pared 4 bases from V and 3 bases from J, leaving 22 bases between. The CDR3 reads CASSSITLRTADNQPQHF. In DNA, the CDR3 is TGTGCCAGCAGCTCGATCACGTTGAGGACAGCGGACAATCAGCCCCAGCATTTT.

The chain carries TRBV5-1 and TRBJ2-5; no clear D. Trimming left V 0 bases short and J 1 base short, with 10 bases between. Germline CDR1 reads SGHRS; CDR2 reads YFSETQ. The CDR3 loop spans 15 amino acids. CDR3 sequence reads: CASSLVLGTQETQYF. CDR3 nucleotide sequence: TGCGCCAGCAGCTTGGTTTTGGGCACCCAAGAGACCCAGTACTTC.

This clone was observed at least ten times. This chain joins TRBV6-5 and TRBJ1-2, with a tentative D call TRBD1 (6 bases). Trimming stripped 4 bases from V and 3 bases from J, with 12 bases between. The V gene's germline CDR1 is MNHEY and CDR2 SVGAGI. The CDR3 loop spans 14 amino acids. In nucleotides, the CDR3 is TGTGCCAGCAGTTTAAGGGGACACGACTATGGCTACACCTTC. Amino acid sequence: CASSLRGHDYGYTF.

This clone was counted many times. This rearrangement joins TRBV4-1 to TRBJ2-1; the match to TRBD2 covers 10 bases. Germline trimming cut 1 base from V and 6 bases from J; bases unmatched to any gene: 6. The CDR3 has 16 amino acids. Germline V lookup: CDR1 MGHRA, CDR2 YSYEKL. DNA for the CDR3: TGCGCCAGCAGCCAAGGGCTGCTAGCGGGGGTCAATGAGCAGTTCTTC. As protein: CASSQGLLAGVNEQFF.

The gene calls are TRBV18 and TRBJ1-4; D gene unclear. The CDR3 covers 17 residues. Between the trimmed V and J ends, which lost 1 base and 2 bases, there was a span of 14 bases. The germline CDR1 and CDR2 sequences are KGHSH and LQKENI. The CDR3 region has the DNA TGTGCCAGCTCACCACTTCGCGTGGCAGATACTAATGAAAAACTGTTTTTT. This sequence encodes CASSPLRVADTNEKLFF.

This chain links TRBV15 with TRBJ2-1; 7 positions match TRBD1. The germline gives CDR1 LNHNV, CDR2 YYDKDF (reference sequence). There are 17 residues in the CDR3. With V trimmed by 0 bases and J by 0 bases, 5 bases remained unmatched. The CDR3 DNA follows: TGTGCCACCAGCAGAGATCTAGCAGGGGGCTCCTACAATGAGCAGTTCTTC. Residues: CATSRDLAGGSYNEQFF.

The chain is built from TRBV5-5 and TRBJ2-7; the match to TRBD1 covers 8 bases. This CDR3 is 13 amino acids long. The junction had 3 bases not matched to a gene; V was cut back by 3 bases and J by 4 bases. Germline V CDR1 and CDR2: SGHKS, YYEKEE (reference sequence). CDR3 in amino acids: CASSWGDRYEQYF. The CDR3 DNA is TGTGCCAGCAGCTGGGGGGACAGGTACGAGCAGTACTTC. Full variable domain (missing parts from reference TRBV5-5 and TRBJ2-7): DAGVTQSPTHLIKTRGQQVTLRCSPISGHKSVSWYQQVLGQGPQFIFQYYEKEERGRGNFPDRFSARQFPNYSSELNVNALLLGDSALYLCASSWGDRYEQYFGPGTRLTVT.

This chain links TRBV10-3 with TRBJ1-3; 12 nucleotides match TRBD1. CDR1 is ENHRY and CDR2 is SYGVKD in the germline V gene. The J segment lost 0 bases and the V segment lost 10 bases, leaving 10 bases of the junction unmatched. The CDR3 consists of 17 residues. CDR3 loop: CATGTGGFLRSGNTIYF. For the CDR3, the DNA is TGTGCCACCGGGACAGGGGGCTTTCTACGCTCTGGAAACACCATATATTTT.

The rearrangement joins TRBV2 to TRBJ1-5; TRBD1 agrees at 10 bases. V trimming: 9 bases; J trimming: 5 bases; junction bases outside the gene matches: 7. Germline V gives CDR1 SNHLY, CDR2 FYNNEI. The CDR3 is 14 amino acids. CDR3 sequence: CASSAGTGDQPQHF. CDR3 DNA sequence: TGTGCCAGTTCGGCCGGGACAGGGGATCAGCCCCAGCATTTT.

The rearrangement joins TRBV7-2 to TRBJ2-4; 9 nucleotides line up with TRBD2. The ends lost 1 base at V and 3 bases at J; junction bases unmatched: 7. Germline CDR1 and CDR2: SGHTA and FQGNSA. This CDR3 has 17 residues. The CDR3 loop reads CASSLVGGGAVKNIQYF. Written as DNA, the CDR3 is TGTGCCAGCAGCTTAGTAGGCGGGGGGGCCGTCAAAAACATTCAGTACTTC.

CDR3 sequence (DNA): TGTGCCAGCGCCAGGGTAAAGACTAATGAAAAACTGTTTTTT. The encoded protein is CASARVKTNEKLFF. The chain joins TRBV27 to TRBJ1-4; TRBD1 might be the D (5 bases). With 8 bases removed from V and 2 bases from J, the gap between germline ends came to 12 bases. The CDR3 is 14 amino acids. Germline CDR1 is MNHEY and CDR2 is SMNVEV (reference sequence).

The chain couples TRBV18 to TRBJ1-1, with D tentatively TRBD1 (6 bases). Germline V gene data show CDR1 as KGHSH and CDR2 as LQKENI. The CDR3 totals 15 residues. Trimming took 2 bases from V and 1 from J, leaving 11 bases between them. The CDR3 region has the DNA TGTGCCAGCTCACCAGAGTCAGGGGCGAACACTGAAGCTTTCTTT. This gives the protein CASSPESGANTEAFF.

This chain connects TRBV2 to TRBJ2-5; possible D gene TRBD1, 6 bases. V lost 4 bases, J lost 2 bases, and 17 bases lay in between. Germline V gene data show CDR1 as SNHLY and CDR2 as FYNNEI. There are 16 residues in the CDR3. The CDR3 DNA follows: TGTGCCAGCAGTGCGGACAGACTACCACAACAAGAGACCCAGTACTTC. Protein sequence: CASSADRLPQQETQYF.

The CDR3 reads CASSIEGQPYNEQFF. The CDR3 bases are TGTGCCAGTAGTATCGAGGGACAGCCGTACAATGAGCAGTTCTTC. V gene TRBV19 combines with J gene TRBJ2-1, with TRBD1 matching over 7 bases. Germline CDR1 LNHDA, CDR2 SQIVND (reference sequence). The J segment lost 4 bases and the V segment lost 3 bases, leaving 6 bases of the junction unmatched. There are 15 residues in the CDR3.

This clone was seen a handful of times. The gene calls are TRBV11-2 and TRBJ1-6; the D is unclear. V was shortened by 5 bases and J by 5 bases, with 10 bases between the two germline ends. The CDR3 spans 14 residues. Germline assignment: CDR1 SGHAT and CDR2 FQNNGV. CDR3 sequence reads: CASSGQPNNSPLHF. CDR3 coding DNA: TGTGCCAGCAGCGGTCAGCCCAATAATTCACCCCTCCACTTT.

This rearrangement joins TRBV24-1 to TRBJ1-2; D unresolved. This CDR3 region has 12 residues. Germline CDR1 reads KGHDR; CDR2 reads SFDVKD. The germline V and J ends were trimmed by 5 bases and 3 bases, with 6 bases remaining between them. CDR3 amino acids: CATSVTDYGYTF. Written as DNA, the CDR3 is TGTGCCACCAGTGTCACGGACTATGGCTACACCTTC.

This clone showed up just once. V is TRBV4-1 and J is TRBJ2-1; TRBD2 matches 8 bases. V gave up 1 base and J gave up 5 bases; unmatched junction bases: 4. Germline CDR1 is MGHRA and CDR2 is YSYEKL. This CDR3 has 15 residues. CDR3 sequence reads: CASSQAGGPDNEQFF. CDR3 sequence (DNA): TGCGCCAGCAGCCAAGCGGGGGGGCCTGACAATGAGCAGTTCTTC.

The V gene is TRBV29-1, the J gene TRBJ2-7; D possibly corresponds to TRBD2 (5 bases). The CDR3 spans 13 residues. Germline V lookup: CDR1 SQVTM, CDR2 ANQGSEA. The V end lost 4 bases, the J end lost 0 bases, and 10 bases lay between the germline ends. The CDR3 DNA is TGCAGCGTTGCGGCGGGCAGCTCCTACGAGCAGTACTTC. Protein: CSVAAGSSYEQYF.

This clone was counted once. CDR3 nucleotide sequence: TGTGCCAGCAGTTACTCGAAACTCAACGATGAGCAGTTCTTC. Its protein product is CASSYSKLNDEQFF. The chain has TRBV6-5 and TRBJ2-1, with unresolved D. Germline V CDR1 and CDR2: MNHEY, SVGAGI. CDR3 length: 14 residues. Trimming removed 0 bases from V and 8 bases from J, with 11 bases in between.

For this clone: Other DNA variants within this sample encode the same CDR3. The chain joins TRBV14 to TRBJ1-2; TRBD1 is a possible D gene (6 bases). The germline gives CDR1 SGHDN, CDR2 FVKESK. This CDR3 contains 13 residues. V dropped 6 bases and J dropped 2 bases, with 10 bases sitting between them. CDR3 sequence: CASSQTGNYGYTF. The CDR3 DNA sequence: TGTGCCAGCAGTCAGACAGGAAACTATGGCTACACCTTC.

V usage is TRBV2 and J usage is TRBJ1-5, with D perhaps matching TRBD1 (6 bases). CDR1 and CDR2 (germline): SNHLY, FYNNEI. With 6 bases removed from V and 6 bases from J, the gap between germline ends came to 9 bases. The CDR3 is 12 residues long. In nucleotides, the CDR3 is TGTGCCAGCAGAGCGGACAGTCAGCCCCAGCATTTT. Residues: CASRADSQPQHF.

V is TRBV3-1 (or the pseudogene TRBV3-2) and J is TRBJ1-2; TRBD1 aligns across 9 bases. The V gene's germline CDR1 is LGHDT and CDR2 YNNKEL (reference sequence). V was clipped by 4 bases and J by 6 bases; unmatched bases: 6. The CDR3 is 14 amino acids. CDR3 amino acids: CASSPWTGEDGYTF. DNA of the CDR3: TGTGCCAGCAGCCCCTGGACAGGGGAAGATGGCTACACCTTC.

The chain combines TRBV28 with TRBJ1-6, with D perhaps matching TRBD1 (6 bases). The CDR3 runs to 13 residues. V was cut by 2 bases and J by 16 bases, with 15 bases left in between. CDR1 MDHEN and CDR2 SYDVKM come from the germline V gene. CDR3 sequence reads: CASSLRPLGGLHF. The DNA for the CDR3 is TGTGCCAGCAGTTTACGGCCCTTAGGGGGTCTCCACTTT.

The V and J genes are TRBV25-1 and TRBJ1-5; D gene unclear. With 4 bases removed from V and 7 bases from J, the gap between germline ends came to 11 bases. Germline V gene sequence: CDR1 MGHDK, CDR2 SYGVNS. The CDR3 extends over 13 amino acids. This chain's CDR3 is CASSGLGLQPQHF. CDR3 nucleotides: TGTGCCAGCAGTGGGCTAGGTCTCCAGCCCCAGCATTTT.

The chain joins TRBV7-2 to TRBJ1-1; D is perhaps TRBD1 (5 bases). Trimming cost V 5 bases and J 5 bases, with 12 bases left between them. The CDR3 loop spans 13 amino acids. CDR1 and CDR2 (germline): SGHTA, FQGNSA. The CDR3 protein is CASSRLRETEAFF. DNA for the CDR3: TGTGCCAGCAGCCGACTCAGGGAAACTGAAGCTTTCTTT.

The J gene is TRBJ1-4, the V gene TRBV18; D is undetermined. This CDR3 region has 14 residues. Trimming removed 2 bases from V and 7 bases from J, with 11 bases in between. Germline V lookup: CDR1 KGHSH, CDR2 LQKENI. CDR3 amino acids: CASSPKVEVEKLFF. Here the CDR3 DNA reads TGTGCCAGCTCACCAAAGGTCGAGGTTGAAAAACTGTTTTTT.

V usage is TRBV15 and J usage is TRBJ2-3, with 7 positions matching TRBD1. Per the germline V gene, CDR1 is LNHNV and CDR2 is YYDKDF (reference sequence). The CDR3 is 15 residues long. V lost 8 bases, J lost 0 bases, and 8 bases stayed unmatched. CDR3: CATGSRQGSTDTQYF. The CDR3 DNA reads as TGTGCCACCGGCTCCAGACAGGGAAGCACAGATACGCAGTATTTT.